A single sample is the source of the 11 T cell receptor beta chains below, sequenced in a study of tumor-infiltrating lymphocytes in localized non-small cell lung cancer. TCRdb's copy holds only in-frame clones and misses some; the assay was immunoSEQ multiplex PCR. The data hold 2,900 or so clones, with around 52% observed a single time. The material sequenced was uninvolved lung tissue not adjacent to the tumor. These receptors originate from a human donor with non-small cell lung cancer.

The chain is built from TRBV7-9 and TRBJ2-3; 10 positions match TRBD1. Germline V gives CDR1 SEHNR, CDR2 FQNEAQ (reference sequence). Trimming at V came to 5 bases and at J to 4 bases, leaving 3 bases not matched to a gene. The CDR3 totals 14 residues. CDR3 coding DNA: TGTGCCAGCAGCGGACAGGGGGTCCCAGATACGCAGTATTTT. Amino acid sequence: CASSGQGVPDTQYF.

This chain joins TRBV9 and TRBJ2-7; D is unresolved. Germline V CDR1 and CDR2: SGDLS, YYNGEE. The ends were cut back, 0 bases at V and 3 bases at J, with 10 bases in the middle. This CDR3 has 14 residues. The chain's CDR3 is CASSVAEGFYEQYF. The DNA of the CDR3 is TGTGCCAGCAGCGTAGCTGAAGGGTTCTACGAGCAGTACTTC.

V and J are TRBV5-6 and TRBJ2-7, with 10 bases that match TRBD1. Germline assignment: CDR1 SGHDT and CDR2 YYEEEE. Trimming cost V 4 bases and J 6 bases; bases outside gene matches: 7. This CDR3 is 14 amino acids long. CDR3 bases: TGTGCCAGCAGCACGCCCGGGACAGGGGTCGAGCAGTACTTC. It encodes CASSTPGTGVEQYF. The full variable domain, with the rest looked up from reference TRBV5-6 and TRBJ2-7, is DAGVTQSPTHLIKTRGQQVTLRCSPKSGHDTVSWYQQALGQGPQFIFQYYEEEERQRGNFPDRFSGHQFPNYSSELNVNALLLGDSALYLCASSTPGTGVEQYFGPGTRLTVT.

This clone was seen more than once but under ten times. This rearrangement joins TRBV7-7 to TRBJ2-5; D unclear. Germline assignment: CDR1 SSHAT and CDR2 FNYEAQ (reference sequence). The germline V and J ends were trimmed by 5 bases and 2 bases, with 6 bases remaining between them. CDR3 length: 12 amino acids. The DNA of the CDR3 is TGTGCCAGCAGCCCCCTTCAAGAGACCCAGTACTTC. It codes for CASSPLQETQYF.

The CDR3 sequence: CASTTDSLNYGYTF. The CDR3 DNA reads as TGTGCCAGCACCACCGACAGTTTAAACTATGGCTACACCTTC. The J gene is TRBJ1-2, the V gene TRBV28, with D perhaps TRBD1 (5 bases). The CDR3 runs to 14 residues. V shed 7 bases and J shed 2 bases, with 14 bases lying between them. Germline V gene sequence: CDR1 MDHEN, CDR2 SYDVKM.

The rearrangement uses TRBV4-3 and TRBJ2-5, with 7 bases lining up with TRBD1. The CDR3 has 14 amino acids. With V trimmed by 3 bases and J by 4 bases, 5 bases remained unmatched. Germline-derived CDR1 and CDR2 are LGHNA and YSLEER. The CDR3 protein is CASSQGQRVETQYF. As DNA, the CDR3 is TGCGCCAGCAGCCAGGGACAGAGGGTAGAGACCCAGTACTTC.

The chain is built from TRBV29-1 and TRBJ2-7; D is unclear. V was trimmed by 4 bases and J by 2 bases, leaving 3 bases between them. CDR3 length: 10 amino acids. Germline assignment: CDR1 SQVTM and CDR2 ANQGSEA. CDR3 loop: CSVGTYEQYF. CDR3 DNA sequence: TGCAGCGTTGGGACCTACGAGCAGTACTTC.

The chain combines TRBV7-2 with TRBJ1-1, with D possibly being TRBD1 (5 bases). CDR3 length: 14 residues. Germline loops: CDR1 SGHTA, CDR2 FQGNSA. Trimming removed 0 bases from V and 6 bases from J, with 11 bases in between. CDR3 sequence reads: CASSLARGAPEAFF. The CDR3 DNA sequence: TGTGCCAGCAGCTTAGCGCGCGGGGCCCCTGAAGCTTTCTTT.

The rearrangement joins TRBV7-2 to TRBJ2-5; TRBD1 might be the D (5 bases). CDR3 length: 14 amino acids. Trimming shortened V by 3 bases and J by 4 bases, and 12 bases separated the two germline ends. The germline V gene has CDR1 SGHTA and CDR2 FQGNSA. Here the CDR3 DNA reads TGTGCCAGCAGCTTCCAGGGTGGTCCAGAGACCCAGTACTTC. It is translated as CASSFQGGPETQYF.

The genes are TRBV20-1 and TRBJ1-1; D gene unclear. This CDR3 comprises 11 residues. The germline V and J ends were trimmed by 6 bases and 7 bases, with 12 bases remaining between them. Germline CDR1 reads DFQATT; CDR2 reads SNEGSKA (reference sequence). The CDR3: CSAVRRGEAFF. As DNA, the CDR3 is TGCAGTGCAGTCCGGAGAGGTGAAGCTTTCTTT.

This clone was seen a few times. The DNA of the CDR3 is TGTGCCAGCAGCCCCGGGGACACCAGTACGCAGTATTTT. Translating it yields CASSPGDTSTQYF. V is TRBV5-6 and J is TRBJ2-3; a possible D gene is TRBD1 (6 bases). CDR3 length: 13 residues. Germline CDR1 SGHDT, CDR2 YYEEEE. The germline V and J ends were trimmed by 4 bases and 8 bases, with 14 bases remaining between them.